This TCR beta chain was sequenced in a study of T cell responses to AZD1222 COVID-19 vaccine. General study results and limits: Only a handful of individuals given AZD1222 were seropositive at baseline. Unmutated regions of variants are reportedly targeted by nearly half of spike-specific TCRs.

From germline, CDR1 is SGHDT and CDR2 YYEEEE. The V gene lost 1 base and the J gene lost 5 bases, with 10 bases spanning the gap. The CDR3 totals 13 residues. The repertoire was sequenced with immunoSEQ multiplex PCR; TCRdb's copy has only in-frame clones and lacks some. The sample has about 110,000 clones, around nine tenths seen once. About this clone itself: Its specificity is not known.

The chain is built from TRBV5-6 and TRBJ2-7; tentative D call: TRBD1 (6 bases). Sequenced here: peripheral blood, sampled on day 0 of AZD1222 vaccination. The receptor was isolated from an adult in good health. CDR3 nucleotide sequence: TGTGCCAGCAGCTTGCCTGGGGGCGACGAGCAGTACTTC. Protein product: CASSLPGGDEQYF. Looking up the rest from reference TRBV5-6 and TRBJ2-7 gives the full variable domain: DAGVTQSPTHLIKTRGQQVTLRCSPKSGHDTVSWYQQALGQGPQFIFQYYEEEERQRGNFPDRFSGHQFPNYSSELNVNALLLGDSALYLCASSLPGGDEQYFGPGTRLTVT.